These T cell receptor beta chains were read from a single sample in a study. TCRdb passed the RT-PCR reads through MiXCR, listing each CDR3 protein once. The sample records hundreds of thousands of distinct CDR3 sequences, more than 13% being singletons. The sample taken for sequencing was memory CD4+ T cells from blood. The receptor set was obtained from a female donor in good health, serving as a healthy control. The CDR3 runs from the conserved cysteine through the conserved F or W. D genes are given only for firm matches. The listing skips clone size in some rows; elsewhere it reads once, few, many or a size class.

CDR3 DNA: TGTGCCAGCAGCCTCCAGCGTGCCGGGACAGAAGCTTTCTTT; CDR3 protein: CASSLQRAGTEAFF; V gene: TRBV11-2; D gene: NA; clone size: NA; J gene: TRBJ1-1
CDR3 DNA: TGTGCCAGCAGTTCGGAATTGTTGAACTATGGCTACACCTTC; CDR3 protein: CASSSELLNYGYTF; V gene: TRBV12-3/TRBV12-4; D gene: NA; clone size: NA; J gene: TRBJ1-2
CDR3 DNA: TGCAGTGCTAGAGATCTAGGGACAGGGGATAACTATGGCTACACCTTC; CDR3 protein: CSARDLGTGDNYGYTF; V gene: TRBV20-1; D gene: TRBD1; clone size: NA; J gene: TRBJ1-2
CDR3 DNA: TGTGCCAGCAGGGGACAGCGAAACATTCAGTACTTC; CDR3 protein: CASRGQRNIQYF; V gene: TRBV7-3; D gene: TRBD1; clone size: few; J gene: TRBJ2-4
CDR3 DNA: TGTGCCAGCAGCCAAGGTGTCGGGGGCGGCACAGATACGCAGTATTTT; CDR3 protein: CASSQGVGGGTDTQYF; V gene: TRBV4-2; D gene: NA; clone size: few; J gene: TRBJ2-3
CDR3 DNA: TGTGCCAGCACCCTAGGGACTAGTGCCCAACGGGAGCAGTTCTTC; CDR3 protein: CASTLGTSAQREQFF; V gene: TRBV28; D gene: TRBD2; clone size: NA; J gene: TRBJ2-1
CDR3 DNA: TGTGCCAGCAGCCCCACTAGCGGGAGATACTACAATGAGCAGTTCTTC; CDR3 protein: CASSPTSGRYYNEQFF; V gene: TRBV27; D gene: TRBD2; clone size: many; J gene: TRBJ2-1
CDR3 DNA: TGCGCCAGCAACTTGGACCCAGCGGGCACAGATACGCAGTATTTT; CDR3 protein: CASNLDPAGTDTQYF; V gene: TRBV5-1; D gene: NA; clone size: many; J gene: TRBJ2-3
CDR3 DNA: TGTGCCAGCAGCTTAAATAGCGGGGGCACAGATACGCAGTATTTT; CDR3 protein: CASSLNSGGTDTQYF; V gene: TRBV11-1; D gene: TRBD2; clone size: once; J gene: TRBJ2-3
CDR3 DNA: TGTGCCAGCAGCTTAATAGCGGGAGGTGCTGAGCAGTTCTTC; CDR3 protein: CASSLIAGGAEQFF; V gene: TRBV7-2; D gene: TRBD2; clone size: NA; J gene: TRBJ2-1
CDR3 DNA: TGTGCCAGCAGCCAACCCGACAGATTCGGCTACACCTTC; CDR3 protein: CASSQPDRFGYTF; V gene: TRBV4-2; D gene: NA; clone size: many; J gene: TRBJ1-2
CDR3 DNA: TGTGCCAGCAGCCCCAATCTAGCGGGAGGGGCGCATGAGCAGTTCTTC; CDR3 protein: CASSPNLAGGAHEQFF; V gene: TRBV14; D gene: TRBD2; clone size: NA; J gene: TRBJ2-1
CDR3 DNA: TGTGCCAGCAGGGAAGACGGGAAACTGTTTTTT; CDR3 protein: CASREDGKLFF; V gene: TRBV7-9; D gene: NA; clone size: few; J gene: TRBJ1-4
CDR3 DNA: TGCAGCGTTGAATACCGGGACAGGGGTGTAGACGAGCAGTACTTC; CDR3 protein: CSVEYRDRGVDEQYF; V gene: TRBV29-1; D gene: TRBD1; clone size: many; J gene: TRBJ2-7
CDR3 DNA: TGCAGCGTTGAACGCGGACTGAACACTGAAGCTTTCTTT; CDR3 protein: CSVERGLNTEAFF; V gene: TRBV29-1; D gene: NA; clone size: once; J gene: TRBJ1-1
CDR3 DNA: TGCAGTGCTAGTATTTTGACACGGTATCAGCCCCAGCATTTT; CDR3 protein: CSASILTRYQPQHF; V gene: TRBV20-1; D gene: NA; clone size: few; J gene: TRBJ1-5
CDR3 DNA: TGCAGTGCAGAGGCGGGGTTTAGTACAGATACGCAGTATTTT; CDR3 protein: CSAEAGFSTDTQYF; V gene: TRBV20-1; D gene: NA; clone size: many; J gene: TRBJ2-3
CDR3 DNA: TGTGCCAGCAGTTTTTTAGGGGAGCGGGGGGGAAAGACCCAGTACTTC; CDR3 protein: CASSFLGERGGKTQYF; V gene: TRBV12-3/TRBV12-4; D gene: TRBD2; clone size: NA; J gene: TRBJ2-5
CDR3 DNA: TGTGCCAGCAGTTTAGGTGTAGATCAGCCCCAGCATTTT; CDR3 protein: CASSLGVDQPQHF; V gene: TRBV12-3/TRBV12-4; D gene: NA; clone size: many; J gene: TRBJ1-5
CDR3 DNA: TGTGCCAGCAGTGAAAATTGGGTCCCTGGGAGTGAAGCTTTCTTT; CDR3 protein: CASSENWVPGSEAFF; V gene: TRBV6-1; D gene: NA; clone size: NA; J gene: TRBJ1-1
CDR3 DNA: TGCAGTGCCACGACCCAGCGGGCACTCTACAATGAGCAGTTCTTC; CDR3 protein: CSATTQRALYNEQFF; V gene: TRBV20-1; D gene: NA; clone size: many; J gene: TRBJ2-1
CDR3 DNA: TGCAGTGCGGAGAGGATCCAAGAGACCCAGTACTTC; CDR3 protein: CSAERIQETQYF; V gene: TRBV20-1; D gene: NA; clone size: few; J gene: TRBJ2-5
CDR3 DNA: TGTGCCAGCAGTTTTCGCAGGGCAGACGCCACCGGGGAGCTGTTTTTT; CDR3 protein: CASSFRRADATGELFF; V gene: TRBV12-3/TRBV12-4; D gene: NA; clone size: many; J gene: TRBJ2-2
CDR3 DNA: TGCAGTGCTAGAGATCGCATCGGGGGCTTTGGCTACACCTTC; CDR3 protein: CSARDRIGGFGYTF; V gene: TRBV20-1; D gene: NA; clone size: many; J gene: TRBJ1-2
CDR3 DNA: TGCAGCGTCCGACTAGCGGGGGGACCCTACTACAATGAGCAGTTCTTC; CDR3 protein: CSVRLAGGPYYNEQFF; V gene: TRBV29-1; D gene: TRBD2; clone size: NA; J gene: TRBJ2-1
CDR3 DNA: TGTGCCAGCAGCTTAGCTAGCGGGAGTGGGAATGAGCAGTTCTTC; CDR3 protein: CASSLASGSGNEQFF; V gene: TRBV7-6; D gene: TRBD2; clone size: many; J gene: TRBJ2-1
CDR3 DNA: TGTGCCAGCAGCTTGGGGGGGCGCAGCACTAATCAGCCCCAGCATTTT; CDR3 protein: CASSLGGRSTNQPQHF; V gene: TRBV5-4; D gene: NA; clone size: many; J gene: TRBJ1-5
CDR3 DNA: TGTGCCAGCAGTTCGTTCGATAGGAATGAGCAGTTCTTC; CDR3 protein: CASSSFDRNEQFF; V gene: TRBV6-2/TRBV6-3; D gene: NA; clone size: NA; J gene: TRBJ2-1